The T cell receptor (beta chain) described here comes from a study of identical twins. Study results and caveats: Fewer insertions characterized abundant cord blood beta clonotypes, whereas memory repertoires showed none. Models underestimated how often monozygotic twins shared out-of-frame TCR alpha.

Germline lookup yields CDR1 DFQATT and CDR2 SNEGSKA (reference sequence). V shed 6 bases and J shed 3 bases, with 11 bases lying between them. The CDR3 has 13 residues. About this clonotype: As yet, its antigen is unknown.

Unique molecular identifiers were in the cDNA, with template-switch universal primer binding. TCRdb reprocessed the 5' RACE reads via MiXCR and lists one record per CDR3 protein. The sample includes roughly 1,500,000 distinct CDR3 sequences, around a third of them seen just once. This receptor was obtained from a newborn girl in good health. Source material: cord blood. The V call is TRBV20-1, the J call TRBJ2-2; D is unresolved. In DNA form, the CDR3 reads TGCAGTGCAATACCGCCGGACACCGGGGAGCTGTTTTTT. The encoded protein is CSAIPPDTGELFF.